This TCR beta chain stems from a study of T cells in women clearing cervical HPV infection. Across the study: Case blood was drawn a median around 140 days after lesion detection. General observations from the study: CIN3+ cases had significantly higher TCR richness than controls; evenness did not differ.

CDR1 and CDR2 (germline): LNHDA, SQIVND (reference sequence). The CDR3 spans 12 residues. Remarks on this clone: Its antigen remains unknown. The sequence runs out 3 residues before the end of the CDR3; the remainder is reconstructed from the germline J gene.

This table comes from immunoSEQ multiplex PCR, and its TCRdb copy is limited to in-frame clones, with some not included. This sample's clone table lists about 30,000 clones. Sequences were obtained from blood buffy coat. The genes are TRBV19 and TRBJ1-2, with D uncertain. This clonotype was sampled from a woman aged 18 to 75 with a cervical HPV16 infection that either progressed to CIN3+ or cleared (not recorded which). The sequenced CDR3 bases are TGTGCCAGTAGTATTTTAAGGGTGGGC. This codes for CASSILRVG. The CDR3 reads in full as CASSILRVGYTF.